Presented here are 29 T cell receptor beta chains from one specimen sequenced in a study of blood T cells in healthy people across ages. Through a sample-barcoded 5' primer and a J-beta primer mix, a second PCR was run for about 6 to 11 cycles. TCRdb used MiXCR to reprocess the 5' RACE reads, holding one entry per CDR3 protein. This sample has 540,000 or so distinct CDR3 sequences; 40% to 50% occur once, and the top ten carry around 25%. What was sequenced was blood. All receptors come from a man older than 75 in good health.

With respect to this clonotype: The junction shows a germline mismatch at one end, possibly a read error. This chain connects TRBV7-2 to TRBJ1-4; D possibly corresponds to TRBD1 (5 bases). CDR1 is SGHTA, CDR2 FQGNSA, per germline. CDR3 length equals 19 residues. CDR3 in DNA: TGTGTCAGCAGCTTACGGGGCGGCGGCGCCTTTACCCGCAATGAAAAACTGTTTTTT. Its translation: CVSSLRGGGAFTRNEKLFF.

This clonotype has just one count. The CDR3 spells CAIKSPIGPFYGYTF. The CDR3, as DNA: TGTGCCATCAAATCCCCGATTGGCCCCTTCTATGGCTACACCTTC. The gene calls are TRBV28 and TRBJ1-2; D is unclear. The germline CDR1 and CDR2 sequences are MDHEN and SYDVKM. The V end was cut by 10 bases, the J end by 4 bases, with 22 bases between. The CDR3 runs 15 residues.

In its sample, this clonotype was seen a few times. The chain recombines TRBV20-1 with TRBJ2-7; D is perhaps TRBD1 (6 bases). V lost 1 base and J 2 bases, leaving 9 bases between the germline ends. Germline CDR1 and CDR2: DFQATT and SNEGSKA (reference sequence). The CDR3 is made up of 13 amino acids. CDR3 sequence (DNA): TGCAGTGCTAGAGGGGGGACACCCTACGAGCAGTACTTC. Its translation: CSARGGTPYEQYF.

V usage is TRBV7-9 and J usage is TRBJ2-5, with a tentative D call TRBD1 (7 bases). V dropped 4 bases and J dropped 1 base, with 13 bases sitting between them. This CDR3 is built from 15 residues. The germline gives CDR1 SEHNR, CDR2 FQNEAQ (reference sequence). In nucleotides, the CDR3 is TGTGCCAGCAGCTACAGGGGAGGATTCCAAGAGACCCAGTACTTC. It codes for CASSYRGGFQETQYF.

This clonotype was detected only a few times. The V gene is TRBV11-2, the J gene TRBJ2-1, with 8 bases lining up with TRBD2. Trimming took 1 base from V and 3 from J; bases not matched to a gene: 2. The CDR3 is 15 residues long. Germline values: CDR1 SGHAT, CDR2 FQNNGV. CDR3 residues: CASSLAGGYYNEQFF. As DNA, the CDR3 is TGTGCCAGCAGCTTAGCGGGGGGGTACTACAATGAGCAGTTCTTC. Variable domain in full (rest from reference TRBV11-2 and TRBJ2-1): EAGVAQSPRYKIIEKRQSVAFWCNPISGHATLYWYQQILGQGPKLLIQFQNNGVVDDSQLPKDRFSAERLKGVDSTLKIQPAKLEDSAVYLCASSLAGGYYNEQFFGPGTRLTVL.

The chain couples TRBV12-3 or TRBV12-4 to TRBJ2-5, with a tentative D call TRBD1 (6 bases). The CDR3 consists of 15 residues. Between the trimmed V and J ends, which lost 6 bases and 1 base, there was a span of 15 bases. The DNA for the CDR3 is TGTGCCAGCAGCTCTCCAGGGGTTTCCCAAGAGACCCAGTACTTC. This gives the protein CASSSPGVSQETQYF.

The chain has TRBV7-2 and TRBJ2-3; 15 bases fit TRBD2. Germline trimming cut 5 bases from V and 8 bases from J; bases unmatched to any gene: 8. The CDR3 totals 16 residues. From germline, CDR1 is SGHTA and CDR2 FQGNSA. CDR3 amino acids: CASSPWTSGGAATQYF. In nucleotides, the CDR3 is TGTGCCAGCAGCCCCTGGACTAGCGGGGGGGCCGCTACGCAGTATTTT.

The V call is TRBV4-3, the J call TRBJ1-5; TRBD1 aligns across 7 bases. CDR1 is LGHNA, CDR2 YSLEER, per germline. The length of the CDR3 is 12 residues. J gave up 9 bases and V 1 base, and 0 bases lay outside the gene matches. This CDR3 is CASSQGQGPQHF. CDR3 nucleotide sequence: TGCGCCAGCAGCCAAGGACAGGGGCCCCAGCATTTT.

This sequence joins TRBV15 and TRBJ1-2; D is perhaps TRBD1 (5 bases). This CDR3 region has 13 residues. V dropped 3 bases and J dropped 4 bases, with 9 bases sitting between them. CDR1 and CDR2 (germline): LNHNV, YYDKDF (reference sequence). The CDR3 is CATSRGQGYGYTF. The DNA for the CDR3 is TGTGCCACCAGCAGGGGGCAGGGCTATGGCTACACCTTC.

The chain carries TRBV5-1 and TRBJ2-3; D might be TRBD2 (6 bases). This CDR3 is built from 15 residues. The V end was cut by 4 bases, the J end by 2 bases, with 14 bases between. Germline lookup yields CDR1 SGHRS and CDR2 YFSETQ. For the CDR3, the DNA is TGCGCCAGCAGCGGAGGGAGATTGTCCACAGATACGCAGTATTTT. It encodes CASSGGRLSTDTQYF. The full variable domain, rest sourced from reference TRBV5-1 and TRBJ2-3, is KAGVTQTPRYLIKTRGQQVTLSCSPISGHRSVSWYQQTPGQGLQFLFEYFSETQRNKGNFPGRFSGRQFSNSRSEMNVSTLELGDSALYLCASSGGRLSTDTQYFGPGTRLTVL.

Many counts were recorded for this clonotype. The chain combines TRBV7-9 with TRBJ1-2, with D possibly TRBD1 on 5 matching bases. V was pared by 1 base and J by 5 bases, with 5 bases between. The CDR3 has 12 amino acids. Per the germline V gene, CDR1 is SEHNR and CDR2 is FQNEAQ (reference sequence). CDR3 amino acids: CASSLEGYGYTF. The CDR3 bases are TGTGCCAGCAGCTTAGAGGGGTATGGCTACACCTTC. Looking up the rest from reference TRBV7-9 and TRBJ1-2 gives the full variable domain: DTGVSQNPRHKITKRGQNVTFRCDPISEHNRLYWYRQTLGQGPEFLTYFQNEAQLEKSRLLSDRFSAERPKGSFSTLEIQRTEQGDSAMYLCASSLEGYGYTFGSGTRLTVV.

This clonotype was picked up a small number of times. The chain employs TRBV5-1 and TRBJ1-5; D remains ambiguous. The V end lost 4 bases, the J end lost 7 bases, and 12 bases lay between the germline ends. The CDR3 extends over 13 amino acids. Germline V lookup: CDR1 SGHRS, CDR2 YFSETQ. CDR3 nucleotide sequence: TGCGCCAGCAGCCAACGCTCGGGACAGCCCCAGCATTTT. This encodes CASSQRSGQPQHF.

As to this clonotype: A junction boundary mismatches the germline segment, possibly from a read error. This chain joins TRBV12-3 or TRBV12-4 and TRBJ2-5; 10 bases map to TRBD2. This CDR3 is built from 16 residues. The CDR3 DNA is TGTGCCGGCAGTTTAGCGCCAGCGGGAGGGCCGAAGACCCAGTACTTC. It translates to CAGSLAPAGGPKTQYF.

The genes are TRBV20-1 and TRBJ2-2, with 9 bases fitting TRBD2. With V trimmed by 3 bases and J by 7 bases, 15 bases remained unmatched. Germline CDR1 is DFQATT and CDR2 is SNEGSKA (reference sequence). The CDR3 runs 17 residues. CDR3 sequence (DNA): TGCAGTGCTAGCACAGGGGCCGGGACTAGCAACGACGGGGAGCTGTTTTTT. Translated: CSASTGAGTSNDGELFF.

The gene calls are TRBV3-1 and TRBJ2-1, with TRBD1 matching 9 bases. Germline-derived CDR1 and CDR2 are LGHDT and YNNKEL (reference sequence). The J segment lost 4 bases and the V segment lost 1 base, leaving 5 bases of the junction unmatched. The CDR3 length is 16 residues. The CDR3 DNA reads TGTGCCAGCAGCCAAGTTAGGGACAGGGTTTACAATGAGCAGTTCTTC. It codes for CASSQVRDRVYNEQFF.

The chain recombines TRBV25-1 with TRBJ1-1; 7 nucleotides line up with TRBD1. Trimming at V came to 3 bases and at J to 6 bases, leaving 7 bases not matched to a gene. Germline-derived CDR1 and CDR2 are MGHDK and SYGVNS. The CDR3 has 14 residues. The CDR3: CASSDAGTAAEAFF. In DNA form, the CDR3 reads TGTGCCAGCAGTGACGCCGGGACAGCGGCTGAAGCTTTCTTT.

V usage is TRBV3-1 and J usage is TRBJ2-3; no clear D gene. V was shortened by 2 bases and J by 2 bases, with 17 bases between the two germline ends. Germline V gives CDR1 LGHDT, CDR2 YNNKEL (reference sequence). The CDR3 is made up of 17 amino acids. CDR3 nucleotide sequence: TGTGCCAGCAGCCAAATCCCCACCGATCCTACCACAGATACGCAGTATTTT. The encoded protein is CASSQIPTDPTTDTQYF.

The chain couples TRBV12-3 or TRBV12-4 to TRBJ1-2, with D uncertain. V dropped 1 base and J dropped 8 bases, with 11 bases sitting between them. There are 13 residues in the CDR3. The CDR3 here is CASSLVGFSGYTF. The CDR3 coding sequence is TGTGCCAGCAGTTTAGTAGGGTTTAGCGGCTACACCTTC.

The chain carries TRBV14 and TRBJ2-3; tentatively, D is TRBD1 or TRBD2 (5 bases each). Looked up from germline, CDR1 is SGHDN and CDR2 is FVKESK. The CDR3 spans 15 residues. V shed 1 base and J shed 4 bases, with 12 bases lying between them. The CDR3: CASSQGGWGADTQYF. In DNA, the CDR3 is TGTGCCAGCAGCCAAGGGGGCTGGGGAGCAGATACGCAGTATTTT.

This clonotype was picked up one time. The rearrangement joins TRBV12-3 or TRBV12-4 to TRBJ2-7; D remains ambiguous. The V gene lost 6 bases and the J gene lost 6 bases, with 12 bases spanning the gap. This CDR3 is built from 12 residues. CDR3 in DNA: TGTGCCAGCAGATCCCCTCGGCGCGAGCAGTACTTC. Amino acids: CASRSPRREQYF.

The chain's CDR3 is CASSLAAENTEAFF. CDR3 DNA sequence: TGCGCCAGCAGCTTGGCCGCAGAGAACACTGAAGCTTTCTTT. The chain joins TRBV5-1 to TRBJ1-1, with unresolved D. V dropped 0 bases and J dropped 1 base, with 7 bases sitting between them. CDR3 size: 14 residues. Germline CDR1 reads SGHRS; CDR2 reads YFSETQ.

This clonotype was detected many times. The chain employs TRBV20-1 and TRBJ2-1, with 9 bases fitting TRBD2. Germline values: CDR1 DFQATT, CDR2 SNEGSKA (reference sequence). CDR3 length: 14 residues. V dropped 6 bases and J dropped 9; count of bases not matched to a gene: 12. The CDR3 loop reads CSARSLAGMIEQFF. In DNA, the CDR3 is TGCAGTGCGAGAAGCCTAGCGGGAATGATTGAGCAGTTCTTC.

There are a few counts of this clonotype. This chain uses TRBV29-1 with TRBJ1-2, with TRBD1 matching 8 bases. Germline V gene sequence: CDR1 SQVTM, CDR2 ANQGSEA. The CDR3 length is 14 residues. V gave up 2 bases and J gave up 2 bases; unmatched junction bases: 4. CDR3 bases: TGCAGCGTTGAACTCAGGACAGGGAACTATGGCTACACCTTC. Its protein product is CSVELRTGNYGYTF. Together with reference TRBV29-1 and TRBJ1-2, the CDR3 gives the full variable domain: SAVISQKPSRDICQRGTSLTIQCQVDSQVTMMFWYRQQPGQSLTLIATANQGSEATYESGFVIDKFPISRPNLTFSTLTVSNMSPEDSSIYLCSVELRTGNYGYTFGSGTRLTVV.

The rearrangement uses TRBV5-8 and TRBJ2-3, with D unclear. The CDR3 runs to 15 residues. Germline V lookup: CDR1 SGHTS, CDR2 YDEGEE. Trimming took off 0 bases at V and 3 bases at J, with 11 bases between the two ends. The DNA of the CDR3 is TGTGCCAGCAGCTTGGTTCGTGGGGTGACAGATACGCAGTATTTT. Residues: CASSLVRGVTDTQYF.

This clonotype was observed a few times. The chain joins TRBV18 to TRBJ2-4, with 13 positions matching TRBD2. Trimming cost V 3 bases and J 5 bases; bases outside gene matches: 4. This CDR3 is 16 amino acids long. Germline CDR1 is KGHSH and CDR2 is LQKENI. The DNA for the CDR3 is TGTGCCAGCTCACCGCAGACTAGCGGGAGGCAAAACATTCAGTACTTC. Its protein product is CASSPQTSGRQNIQYF.

The chain combines TRBV5-1 with TRBJ2-5; 12 bases fit TRBD2. The CDR3 has 16 residues. Germline V gene sequence: CDR1 SGHRS, CDR2 YFSETQ. Germline trimming cut 4 bases from V and 11 bases from J; bases unmatched to any gene: 15. In DNA form, the CDR3 reads TGCGCCAGCAGCACAAGCCTAGCGGGGGGGCGTAATGAGCAGTACTTC. This codes for CASSTSLAGGRNEQYF.

This clonotype turned up a few times. The chain uses TRBV6-5 and TRBJ1-1, with 7 bases aligning to TRBD1. The germline CDR1 and CDR2 sequences are MNHEY and SVGAGI. After removal of 5 bases from V and 5 bases from J, the junction contained 8 bases not matched to a gene. The length of the CDR3 is 14 residues. CDR3 DNA sequence: TGTGCCAGCAGTCGTCAGACAGGGCAGACTGAAGCTTTCTTT. This sequence encodes CASSRQTGQTEAFF.

The chain employs TRBV9 and TRBJ1-6, with D maybe TRBD1 (5 bases). This CDR3 has 13 amino acids. With 3 bases removed from V and 6 bases from J, the gap between germline ends came to 7 bases. Germline CDR1 is SGDLS and CDR2 is YYNGEE. For the CDR3, the DNA is TGTGCCAGCAGCGGACAGAGTAATTCACCCCTCCACTTT. The encoded protein is CASSGQSNSPLHF.

On this clonotype itself: A much larger clone sits a single nucleotide away, making a read error possible. The V gene is TRBV4-1, the J gene TRBJ2-1; 7 bases line up with TRBD1. The length of the CDR3 is 13 residues. Germline lookup yields CDR1 MGHRA and CDR2 YSYEKL. With V trimmed by 4 bases and J by 8 bases, 5 bases remained unmatched. DNA of the CDR3: TGCGCCAGCAGCCCGGACAGGCCCCATGAGCAGTTCTTC. It encodes CASSPDRPHEQFF.